A selection of T cell receptor beta chains follows, all from one sample in a study of blood T cell repertoires in COVID-19. Sequencing was performed with immunoSEQ multiplex PCR; in TCRdb, only in-frame clones are kept and a portion is missing. In the table there are about 160,000 clones, 82% of which are singletons. The specimen was PBMCs or T cells enriched from blood (not recorded which). These receptors were taken from a man in his fifties or sixties who had recovered from COVID-19. CDR3s include the opening cysteine and the closing phenylalanine or tryptophan. Fields, in order: V gene, J gene, clone size, D gene, CDR3 protein, CDR3 DNA. A D gene is named only where the DNA matches it firmly. The listing skips clone size in some rows; elsewhere it reads once, few, many or a size class.

TRBV9,TRBJ2-1,.,TRBD1,CASSGRDSSFNEQFF,TGTGCCAGCAGCGGCCGGGACAGTTCCTTCAATGAGCAGTTCTTC
TRBV2,TRBJ2-3,.,.,CASSDWTETDTQYF,TGTGCCAGCAGTGATTGGACAGAGACAGATACGCAGTATTTT
TRBV7-3,TRBJ2-1,.,TRBD2,CASSSQGSGVNNEQFF,TGTGCCAGCAGCTCCCAGGGTAGCGGGGTAAACAATGAGCAGTTCTTC
TRBV11-2,TRBJ1-5,.,TRBD1,CASSLGDRGWFHNQPQHF,TGTGCCAGCAGCTTAGGGGACAGGGGGTGGTTCCACAATCAGCCCCAGCATTTT
TRBV9,TRBJ2-1,.,TRBD2,CASSVVVGGSNEQFF,TGTGCCAGCAGCGTAGTGGTCGGGGGGAGTAATGAGCAGTTCTTC
TRBV7-8,TRBJ2-2,.,.,CASSATFTARMNTGELFF,TGTGCCAGCAGCGCAACCTTTACAGCCCGTATGAACACCGGGGAGCTGTTTTTT
TRBV28,TRBJ1-2,.,.,CASSSWTANPYGYTF,TGTGCCAGCAGTTCCTGGACAGCCAACCCCTATGGCTACACCTTC
TRBV9,TRBJ1-1,once,.,CASSPRVSYTEAFF,TGTGCCAGCAGCCCGAGGGTAAGCTACACTGAAGCTTTCTTT
TRBV7-6,TRBJ2-7,few,.,CASSLEGHGNSYEQYF,TGTGCCAGCAGCTTAGAGGGACACGGTAACTCCTACGAGCAGTACTTC
TRBV28,TRBJ2-1,once,.,CASTPGPLRVAEQFF,TGTGCCAGCACCCCCGGCCCCCTTCGGGTGGCTGAGCAGTTCTTC
TRBV28,TRBJ1-3,.,.,CASSLGGANSGNTIYF,TGTGCCAGCAGCTTAGGGGGGGCTAACTCTGGAAACACCATATATTTT
TRBV18,TRBJ1-3,.,.,CASSGGSSGNTIYF,TGTGCCAGCTCAGGCGGTAGCTCTGGAAACACCATATATTTT
TRBV6-2/TRBV6-3,TRBJ1-2,.,TRBD1,CASSYGGQLYGYTF,TGTGCCAGCAGTTACGGGGGACAGCTCTATGGCTACACCTTC
TRBV27,TRBJ2-7,.,.,CASSLGREPYEQYF,TGTGCCAGCAGTTTAGGCAGGGAACCCTACGAGCAGTACTTC
TRBV7-9,TRBJ2-7,.,.,CASSLELRGYEQYF,TGTGCCAGCAGCTTAGAGCTTCGGGGCTACGAGCAGTACTTC
TRBV4-2,TRBJ2-2,.,TRBD2,CASSHPAGTSVNGELFF,TGTGCCAGCAGCCACCCGGCCGGGACTAGCGTCAATGGGGAGCTGTTTTTT
TRBV7-8,TRBJ1-1,.,.,CASSRDIVSEAFF,TGTGCCAGCAGCCGGGACATAGTATCTGAAGCTTTCTTT
TRBV5-6,TRBJ2-1,.,.,CASSLVRAGEQFF,TGTGCCAGCAGCTTGGTAAGAGCCGGTGAGCAGTTCTTC
TRBV14,TRBJ2-7,.,.,CASSLTSYYEQYF,TGTGCCAGCAGCCTAACCTCCTACTACGAGCAGTACTTC
TRBV3-1/TRBV3-2,TRBJ2-5,.,TRBD2,CASSQEELATETQYF,TGTGCCAGCAGCCAAGAGGAACTAGCGACAGAGACCCAGTACTTC
TRBV5-1,TRBJ1-2,once,.,CASSPAAAGRSGYTF,TGCGCCAGCAGCCCCGCGGCGGCCGGTCGCAGCGGCTACACCTTC
TRBV5-4,TRBJ1-4,.,TRBD1,CASSLKTGGSNEKLFF,TGTGCCAGCAGCCTCAAGACAGGGGGATCAAATGAAAAACTGTTTTTT
TRBV4-1,TRBJ1-1,.,.,CASSPRGGEAFF,TGCGCCAGCAGCCCCCGAGGGGGTGAAGCTTTCTTT
TRBV27,TRBJ1-5,.,.,CASSLQGHQPQHF,TGTGCCAGCAGTTTACAGGGGCATCAGCCCCAGCATTTT
TRBV2,TRBJ1-5,.,.,CASSERMDQPQHF,TGTGCCAGCAGTGAGCGAATGGATCAGCCCCAGCATTTT
TRBV6-4,TRBJ1-5,.,TRBD1,CASSDCLSDRANNNQPQHF,TGTGCCAGCAGTGACTGCCTCTCGGACAGGGCGAATAACAATCAGCCCCAGCATTTT
TRBV5-1,TRBJ2-3,.,TRBD1,CASSTRGQSGNTQYF,TGCGCCAGCAGTACGAGGGGGCAATCAGGTAATACGCAGTATTTT
TRBV7-6,TRBJ1-1,.,.,CASSLGGGTLNTEAFF,TGTGCCAGCAGCCTGGGAGGGGGGACCCTGAACACTGAAGCTTTCTTT
TRBV19,TRBJ1-1,.,TRBD1,CASSVQVGTANTEAFF,TGTGCCAGTAGTGTCCAAGTCGGGACAGCGAACACTGAAGCTTTCTTT
TRBV7-9,TRBJ1-4,once,.,CASSLRGGCRTTNEKLFF,TGTGCCAGCAGCCTCCGAGGCGGGTGCAGAACAACTAATGAAAAACTGTTTTTT
TRBV4-1,TRBJ2-3,.,.,CASSQRQDTDTQYF,TGCGCCAGCAGCCAAAGGCAGGACACAGATACGCAGTATTTT
TRBV9,TRBJ2-7,.,TRBD2,CASSTSGRPGEQYF,TGTGCCAGCAGCACAAGCGGGAGGCCCGGCGAGCAGTACTTC
TRBV5-6,TRBJ2-3,.,TRBD2,CASSPLAGDPTDTQYF,TGTGCCAGCAGCCCACTAGCGGGGGACCCCACAGATACGCAGTATTTT
TRBV25-1,TRBJ2-3,.,TRBD1,CASSATDRPNTQYF,TGTGCCAGCAGTGCGACGGACAGGCCCAATACGCAGTATTTT
TRBV14,TRBJ1-1,.,.,CASSRRSGSMNTEAFF,TGTGCCAGCAGCCGACGTTCGGGGAGTATGAACACTGAAGCTTTCTTT
TRBV5-1,TRBJ2-1,.,.,CASSLSTTNEQFF,TGCGCCAGCAGCTTATCAACTACTAATGAGCAGTTCTTC
TRBV9,TRBJ1-6,.,TRBD1,CASSVAGQGANSPLHF,TGTGCCAGCAGCGTAGCTGGACAGGGGGCAAATTCACCCCTCCACTTT